This T cell receptor (beta chain) was captured by sequencing in a study of blood T cell repertoires in COVID-19. The protocol was immunoSEQ multiplex PCR, while the TCRdb copy is restricted to in-frame clones and leaves out a portion. The sample holds 200,000 or so clones; about four fifths are singletons and the top ten take roughly 1.3%. The CDR3 is 14 amino acids. The germline CDR1 and CDR2 sequences are GTSNPN and SVGIG (reference sequence). V was pared by 1 base and J by 4 bases, with 13 bases between. The chain recombines TRBV30 with TRBJ1-2, with D hard to call. The source of this sequence is a woman in her thirties or forties with acute COVID-19. The specimen sequenced was PBMCs or T cells enriched from blood (not recorded which). DNA of the CDR3: TGTGCCTGGAGTGGAGGAGGCCGAACCTATGGCTACACCTTC. Translated, it gives CAWSGGGRTYGYTF.